This TCR beta chain was found in a study of blood T cell repertoires in COVID-19. Study information: Sample material is recorded as cDNA or gDNA derived from T cells, B-cell-depleted T cells, or PBMCs.

This clone occurred once. Assay used: immunoSEQ multiplex PCR; TCRdb lists only in-frame clones, some missing. The sample yields nearly 400,000 clones, around 92% seen once. Those who participated ranged in age from roughly 18 to 89 years and resided in 20 to 30 US areas. Self-reported history from a screening survey and questionnaire set each donor's cohort. Recovered participants had two consecutive negative NP/OP PCR tests, healthcare professional clearance, or symptom resolution. Sequenced: PBMCs or T cells enriched from blood (not recorded which). This clonotype was sampled from a woman in her 30s who had recovered from COVID-19.

As DNA, the CDR3 is TGTGCCAGCAGCTCGAGAGCTAGCGGATGGCATGAGCAGTTCTTC. Translation gives CASSSRASGWHEQFF. The V call is TRBV7-9, the J call TRBJ2-1, with 7 bases aligning to TRBD2. The germline V gene has CDR1 SEHNR and CDR2 FQNEAQ (reference sequence). V shed 4 bases and J 8 bases; nucleotides not matched to a gene: 11. This CDR3 is 15 amino acids long.